A single T cell receptor (beta chain) is shown here with its context. Its antigen remains undetermined. Base qualities are not provided; no much larger clone lies one nucleotide away. The time point label of this sample denotes: about 28 days (+/-7) after the second vaccine dose. AZD1222 recipients given second doses at about 4 weeks or at about 12 weeks were pooled, since spike-specific TCR depth and breadth were not found to differ between the two schedules. Vaccinee samples were obtained from the UK trials COV001 and COV002, which included a single-blind randomized controlled phase 2/3 trial of AZD1222 (ChAdOx1 nCoV-19) in healthy adults. For TCRbeta chain sequencing, PBMC samples from trial participants were taken at day 0 and at day 28 after the second dose. The data belong to a study of T cell responses to AZD1222 COVID-19 vaccine (dated by TCRdb to the early 2020s). For the wider study: TCR sequencing was performed for about 240 trial participants, of whom 200 to 210 were given two doses of AZD1222 and approximately 25 were given two doses of MenACWY control vaccine. Trial participants were enrolled by age into subgroups of 18-55, 56-69 and 70-plus years, and approximately 150, 30 and 60 TCR-sequenced participants, respectively, were included in these subgroups. The full study reports these points: Participants were mostly white British, with more females than males. The authors suggested clonal diversity may have been underestimated. The 56-69-year group was small, and its depth increase did not reach significance, likely because of low power. Reportedly, almost half of the unique spike-specific TCRs recognized epitopes lying outside the regions that are mutated in the B.1.351 and B.1.1.7 variants. No day 14 peak-response samples were available, so repertoires were characterized only after the peak T cell response. The vaccine-associated CD4 TCRs covered the entire spike protein, and the dominant responses fell in regions 160-218 and 743-854. Spike-specific TCR breadth and depth rose significantly after two AZD1222 doses compared with day 0 and with MenACWY recipients. Only five or six AZD1222 recipients were SARS-CoV-2 seropositive at baseline, limiting conclusions about previously exposed vaccinees.

The CDR3 regions of human TCRbeta chains were analyzed by immunosequencing. Processing in the source paper ran as follows. TCRs in the repertoires were compared against a reference library of SARS-CoV-2-specific TCRs that had been generated with the MIRA antigen-specificity platform. Breadth was defined as the fraction of unique TCRs that were SARS-CoV-2-associated, and depth was defined as the fraction of total T cells that were SARS-CoV-2-associated. Using the MIRA data, each spike-specific TCR was mapped to the spike region that the TCR reacts to and placed in a CD4 or CD8 class. Log10-transformed breadth and depth values were compared by one-way ANOVA with Sidak's multiple comparisons tests. TCRdb holds this immuneACCESS table with in-frame rearrangements only. Some clones are missing; in checked studies, unresolved V genes explain under half, and the rest has no known cause. V and J calls and clone size are given by that table; D and trimming were obtained from the DNA. The sample table shows 85,000 to 100,000 clones, and 70% to 90% are seen once. Approximately 5.2% of the sample belongs to the ten largest clones.

CDR1 and CDR2, per the germline V gene, are MGHDK and SYGVNS. At the junction V is shortened by 3 bases and J by 4 bases, with 12 bases in between. The cysteine opens and the phenylalanine closes a CDR3 of 14 amino acids. This entry keeps only the CDR3 DNA: 42 bases, framed from base 1. The rearranged chain carries TRBV25-1 and TRBJ1-1; perhaps TRBD1 is the D gene, with 5 bases matching. The TCR originated in an adult who received the AZD1222 COVID-19 vaccine. The sequencing here drew on peripheral blood, taken 28 days after the second AZD1222 dose. The CDR3: CASSDEGMATEAFF. The DNA sequence is given as TGTGCCAGCAGTGATGAGGGGATGGCCACTGAAGCTTTCTTT.